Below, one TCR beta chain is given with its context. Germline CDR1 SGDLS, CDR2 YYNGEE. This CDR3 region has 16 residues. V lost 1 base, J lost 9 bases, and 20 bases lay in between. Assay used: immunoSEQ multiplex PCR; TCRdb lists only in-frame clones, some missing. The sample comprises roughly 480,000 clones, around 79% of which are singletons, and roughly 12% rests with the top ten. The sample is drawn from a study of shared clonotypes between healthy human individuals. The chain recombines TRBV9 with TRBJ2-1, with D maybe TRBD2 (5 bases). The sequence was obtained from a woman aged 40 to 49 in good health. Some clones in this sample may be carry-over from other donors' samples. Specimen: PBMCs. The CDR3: CASSVQTALAAGEQFF. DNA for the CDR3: TGTGCCAGCAGCGTACAAACCGCTCTGGCTGCGGGTGAGCAGTTCTTC.